This paragraph covers one T cell receptor (beta chain) sequence. Its target is unknown. V was pared by 2 bases and J by 6 bases, with 17 bases between. This CDR3 region has 15 residues. Germline lookup yields CDR1 MNHEY and CDR2 SVGAGI. Sorted subsets were amplified in replicate PCRs using 200 to 250 ng DNA, 32,000 or so T cell genomes. The data were produced by immunoSEQ multiplex PCR, yet TCRdb's version contains in-frame clones alone and is incomplete. The table has over a million clones, roughly 70% seen once. The sample is drawn from a study of shared clonotypes between healthy human individuals. The study, taken as a whole, reports: Clonotypes that were shared across a handful of donors made up around 5.5% of naive CD4 clonotypes. Researchers found naive subsets generally carried larger estimated richness than memory subsets.

This chain uses TRBV6-5 with TRBJ2-7; D not certain. Sample: memory CD4+ T cells sorted from blood. As for subset: CD45RA-negative fraction. The sequence was collected from a young man in good health. CDR3 sequence reads: CASSYASGLGSEQYF. The CDR3 DNA sequence: TGTGCCAGCAGTTACGCTAGTGGGCTAGGCTCCGAGCAGTACTTC.